This T cell receptor (beta chain) was documented in a study of patients and donors after allogeneic stem cell transplantation. This clonotype was counted a few times. MiXCR, run by TCRdb on the RT-PCR reads, gives a single entry per CDR3 protein. Of a few hundred thousand distinct CDR3 sequences listed, around two fifths are singletons. Unmatched junction bases numbered 4, after V lost 5 bases and J lost 6 bases. This CDR3 is built from 13 residues. The sequence derives from a human donor who was either an allogeneic HSCT recipient or a stem cell or donor lymphocyte infusion donor (not recorded which). It is not recorded whose cells these are; they may come from a transplant donor. Material for sequencing was blood, either unsorted or a sorted T cell fraction (not recorded which). The chain employs TRBV12-3 or TRBV12-4 and TRBJ2-3, with 8 bases aligning to TRBD1. CDR3 DNA: TGTGCCAGCAGTCTCTCAGGGGGCGATACGCAGTATTTT. Its protein is CASSLSGGDTQYF.